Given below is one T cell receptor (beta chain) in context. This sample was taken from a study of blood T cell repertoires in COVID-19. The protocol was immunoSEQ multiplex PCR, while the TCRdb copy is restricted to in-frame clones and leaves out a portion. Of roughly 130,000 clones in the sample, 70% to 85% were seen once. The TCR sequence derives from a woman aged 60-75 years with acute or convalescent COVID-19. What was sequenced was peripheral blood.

The DNA for the CDR3 is TGTGCCAGCAGCTCGGACAGGCTGGGAGAATCCTATAATTCACCCCTCCACTTT. The encoded protein is CASSSDRLGESYNSPLHF. The chain carries TRBV5-4 and TRBJ1-6; 7 positions agree with TRBD1. This CDR3 comprises 18 residues. The ends lost 3 bases at V and 1 base at J; junction bases unmatched: 10. Germline-derived CDR1 and CDR2 are SGHNT and YYREEE (reference sequence). The whole variable domain, remainder taken from reference TRBV5-4 and TRBJ1-6, is ETGVTQSPTHLIKTRGQQVTLRCSSQSGHNTVSWYQQALGQGPQFIFQYYREEENGRGNFPPRFSGLQFPNYSSELNVNALELDDSALYLCASSSDRLGESYNSPLHFGNGTRLTVT.